Listed here is a single T cell receptor beta chain. No cognate antigen has been identified for it. No quality values exist for individual bases; no much larger clone is one base distant. The library relied on the immunoSEQ multiplex PCR assay. The multiplex PCR relied on a mix of 60 forward primers for TCR Vbeta segments and 13 reverse primers for TCR Jbeta segments. Amplification of the CDR3 region of rearranged TCR beta genes was performed with a multiplex PCR assay on genomic DNA. On the Illumina HiSeq System, the amplified TCR beta libraries were sequenced as 87-base-pair reads. The study's processing was this. In a later analysis, tens of millions of unique TCR beta chains were counted across the 500 to 700 repertoires, and roughly 11 million of these chains were shared by at least two donors. Raw reads were error-corrected and collapsed into unique sequences by a nearest-neighbor algorithm in which closely related sequences were merged to remove PCR and sequencing errors. V, D and J gene segments were assigned by aligning CDR3 sequences to IMGT reference sequences. Each retained sequence needed at least a six-nucleotide match to both a V gene segment and a J gene segment. Rearrangements were called productive when the CDR3 lacked stop codons and stayed in frame with V and J; all others were non-productive. Following IMGT convention, CDR3 was defined as the stretch from the second conserved V-encoded cysteine up to the conserved J-encoded phenylalanine. The earlier analysis of a few hundred of the donors excluded sequences that lacked an unambiguous match to a single V gene segment. An earlier analysis of fewer than 750 of the donors called V segments functional above 56.7% productive rearrangements and segregating when the between-donor standard deviation exceeded 5%. A statistical classification framework was developed to diagnose cytomegalovirus status using the catalog of TCR beta chain sequences. In a later analysis, TCR nucleotide sequences were compared against IMGT/GENE-DB human TR gene sequences so that V and J genes could be assigned. The TCRdist pipeline was used in a later analysis to assign CDR3 sequences and most-parsimonious VDJ recombination scenarios. In a later analysis, each TCR beta chain was defined by its CDR3 amino acid sequence together with its V-gene family, and reads without a unique V-gene family were excluded. In a later analysis, approximately 590 highly shared, low-generation-probability nucleotide sequences were removed to address suspected cross-contamination and a sequencing artifact. For each public chain, a later analysis derived a clonal expansion index from normalized ranks of inferred template counts within each repertoire. In a later analysis, generation probabilities were computed using a VDJ recombination model fitted to out-of-frame rearrangements, and the results were checked against IGoR. In a later analysis, hypergeometric tests were used to score TCR-TCR, TCR-HLA and TCR-CMV co-occurrence, with a repertoire-size bias correction applied to TCR pairs. A later analysis estimated false discovery rates by permuting HLA or CMV assignments 20 times. A later analysis grouped co-occurring TCRs with DBSCAN, adding TCRdist sequence similarity when clustering within HLA-allele-positive subsets. Repertoires with fewer than 30,000 or more than 120,000 public chains, plus five repertoires with anomalous nucleotide sharing, were excluded from co-occurrence clustering. Imported from immuneACCESS, the table was reduced by TCRdb to in-frame sequences with V and J called. These copies leave out some clones; in studies compared against another copy, an unresolved V gene accounts for under half, and the cause of the remainder is not known. From that table come the V and J calls and clone size; the DNA was used to work out D and trimming. The sample table contains 170,000 or so clones; only one count was recorded for 77% of them. Clones ranked in the top ten supply 1.4% of the sample.

The cohort comprised 550 to 700 healthy bone marrow donors. At the time of sampling, every cohort member was nominally healthy, though immune exposures that went unrecorded were likely present. The donor was CMV seropositive and was included in the group of 250 to 300 seropositive cohort members. Every donor gave a peripheral blood sample, and the peripheral blood mononuclear cells from that sample were used for TCR beta sequencing. Genomic DNA extraction from the blood cell samples was performed with the Qiagen DNeasy Blood Extraction Kit. CDR1 SNHLY and CDR2 FYNNEI are derived from the germline V gene. V and J are truncated by 6 bases and 8 bases respectively, leaving an intervening sequence of 14 bases. From the cysteine through the phenylalanine, the CDR3 covers 13 amino acids. This entry keeps only the CDR3 DNA: 39 bases, framed from base 1. This record belongs to a study of cytomegalovirus exposure and HLA in healthy donors (dated by TCRdb to 2016 to 2017). Regarding the research as a whole: An earlier analysis of several hundred of the donors reported under 300 Gb of sequence data and 100 million to 120 million unique TCR beta sequences obtained from about 180 million T cells. Approximately 310 gigabases of sequencing data and approximately 85 million unique TCR sequences were included in an early release covering 550 to 650 HLA-typed donors. Of the approximately 400 genotyped donors, 81% were placed in the genetic ancestry cluster associated with self-reported Caucasian donors. The aim of the study was to test whether cataloging public T cell receptors could identify signatures of past pathogen exposure. The study used immunosequencing to profile the T cell repertoires of under 700 subjects and linked those repertoires to cytomegalovirus serostatus. Along with the roughly 610-subject first cohort, a separate validation cohort of over a hundred different subjects was used. To predict cytomegalovirus infection status, the study combined high-throughput TCR immunosequencing, statistical association of individual TCRs with disease status, and machine learning. In a later analysis, previously published TCR beta repertoires from several hundred donors were re-analyzed and high-resolution HLA genotyping was added so that TCR occurrence patterns could be studied. In the later analysis, no new phenotypic data were used to find candidate immune exposures; instead, reliance was placed on TCR beta sequences and their occurrence across donors. An earlier analysis of 587 of the donors applied high-throughput TCR beta sequencing to assess whether each TCR beta V gene segment acted as functional or pseudogenic. Donor age, sex, ethnicity and CMV serostatus were compiled together with the repertoire data. A later genetic analysis took genome-wide SNP genotypes for about 55% of the 666 donors and used that subset as a discovery cohort. All discovery cohort repertoires had been generated on a single sequencing platform. Class I and class II HLA loci were covered by the typing at four-digit resolution. Typing coverage varied by locus: roughly 629-640 donors for A, B, C, DRB1 and DQB1; roughly 510 for DQA1; about 600 for DPA1; fewer than 480 for DPB1. A handful of DR-DQ haplotypes were handled as single units for association and clustering because linkage in the cohort was strong. Across some 400 genotyped donors of the cohort, an average of roughly 230,000 unique TCR beta nucleotide sequences per donor were sequenced, and approximately 19% of those sequences were non-productive.

Beyond this particular receptor, the publication reports: In a later analysis, HLA-associated TCR beta chains showed more clonal expansion and lower generation probabilities than non-associated chains that were equally common. Several of the top co-occurrence clusters appeared to be linked to parvovirus B19, influenza, CMV and Epstein-Barr virus, according to a later analysis. The authors suggested that the approach could potentially be extended to other disease states and immunological phenotypes. The sequencing pipeline was judged likely to have produced a cluster of highly shared sequence variants as a technical artifact. According to a later genetic analysis, donors in an Asian-associated ancestry cluster had fewer N-insertions in productive TCRs than the roughly 700-donor mean. In an earlier analysis of roughly 500 of the donors, most TCR beta V segments appeared in productive rearrangements about 87% or about 30% of the time, broadly matching IMGT annotations. Linkage disequilibrium might explain the correlated functional status among segregating V segments, but an unknown experimental factor could not be excluded. In a later genetic analysis, a missense DCLRE1C variant was associated with V-gene and J-gene trimming of TCR beta chains, and the association was replicated in an independent cohort. The earlier analysis of 587 of the donors excluded 15 to 20 rarely observed V segments, including chromosome 9 orphons, because counts were too low. In the study, approximately 160 TCR beta chains were listed as associated with cytomegalovirus. A further reported finding was that TCR beta sequences accurately predicted the HLA-A and HLA-B alleles for most subjects in the first cohort. Assigning TCR associations to individual alleles was difficult when HLA alleles, especially DR and DQ, strongly co-occurred. Three of the identified cytomegalovirus-associated TCR beta chains were confirmed in vitro to be specific for cytomegalovirus antigens. A later analysis associated about 16,000 TCR beta sequences with specific HLA alleles at a false discovery rate of 0.05. Most TCR sequences were observed very rarely across donors, whereas some public TCRs were present in many individuals. In a later analysis, the rate of TCR association differed among HLA loci, with DRB1 alleles having the most associated TCRs and HLA-C alleles having the fewest. CMV serostatus was the only immune exposure information available for the cohort. The cohort was sequenced for TCR beta chains only, and without alpha or paired-chain data the features that could be detected were limited. Because HLA typing was missing for some donors at each locus, association tests included only the typed subset. Some IMGT-functional V segments, including TRBV6-2 and TRBV6-3, could not be distinguished by the 87-base-pair reads and were therefore excluded. The classifier was reported to diagnose cytomegalovirus status with high specificity and sensitivity in both the original cohort and the validation cohort. Presence/absence analyses assumed roughly uniform sequencing depth across donors, an assumption that may not hold. In a later analysis, most CMV-associated TCR beta chains were found to appear HLA-restricted, with HLA associations seemingly driven largely by CMV exposure.

The V and J genes are TRBV2 and TRBJ2-4; TRBD1 is perhaps the D gene, given 6 matching bases. The sample taken for sequencing was PBMCs. This receptor was taken from a woman between 25 and 40 years old in good health and CMV-seropositive. The CDR3 region reads CASRSQNRDIQYF. The sequence in DNA is TGTGCCAGCAGGAGCCAGAACAGGGACATTCAGTACTTC.